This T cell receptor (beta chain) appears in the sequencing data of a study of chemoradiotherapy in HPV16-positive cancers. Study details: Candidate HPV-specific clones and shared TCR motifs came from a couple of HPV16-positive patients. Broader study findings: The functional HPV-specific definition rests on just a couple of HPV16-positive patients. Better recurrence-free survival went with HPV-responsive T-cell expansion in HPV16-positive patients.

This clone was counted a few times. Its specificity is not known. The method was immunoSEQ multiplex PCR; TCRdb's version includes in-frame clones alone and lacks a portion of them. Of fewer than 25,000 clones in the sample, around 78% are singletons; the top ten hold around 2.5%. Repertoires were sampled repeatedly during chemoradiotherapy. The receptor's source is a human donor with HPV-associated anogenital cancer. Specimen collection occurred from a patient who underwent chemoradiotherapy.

The CDR3 loop is CASSPVQVGYEQYF. The CDR3 DNA reads TGCGCCAGCAGCCCGGTCCAAGTAGGGTACGAGCAGTACTTC. The gene calls are TRBV4-1 and TRBJ2-7; D is unresolved. This CDR3 has 14 amino acids. Germline V lookup: CDR1 MGHRA, CDR2 YSYEKL. V gave up 4 bases and J gave up 4 bases, with 14 bases separating them.